The clone carrying this T cell receptor (beta chain) appeared a single time. Its antigen is unidentified. Sequencing used immunoSEQ multiplex PCR; TCRdb keeps in-frame clones, though not all of them. The sample has around 2.5 million clones, 80% to 95% seen once. This sample stems from a study of shared clonotypes between healthy human individuals. Whole-study findings and limits: Expectations were that clonotype sharing among donors would be affected by sequencing depth. When naive CD4 clonotypes were compared across a few donors, 5% to 5.5% were shared.

Per germline, CDR1 MDHEN and CDR2 SYDVKM. This CDR3 region has 13 residues. The germline V and J ends were trimmed by 6 bases and 6 bases, with 12 bases remaining between them. A CD45RA-negative memory subset and a CD45RA+ naive subset were separated from the CD4+ cells. The rearrangement uses TRBV28 and TRBJ1-5, with D perhaps TRBD1 (5 bases). Source material: naive CD4+ T cells from PBMCs. The subset is: CD45RA+ positively selected. This receptor was obtained from a man younger than 30 in good health. Some clones in this sample may be carry-over from other donors' samples. The chain's CDR3 is CASRSPGSQPQHF. The CDR3 nucleotides are TGTGCCAGCAGGTCTCCAGGGTCTCAGCCCCAGCATTTT. Full variable domain (outside the CDR3, taken from reference TRBV28 and TRBJ1-5): DVKVTQSSRYLVKRTGEKVFLECVQDMDHENMFWYRQDPGLGLRLIYFSYDVKMKEKGDIPEGYSVSREKKERFSLILESASTNQTSMYLCASRSPGSQPQHFGDGTRLSIL.